Listed here are 25 T cell receptor beta chains from one sample, sequenced in a study of blood T cell repertoires in COVID-19. Produced via immunoSEQ multiplex PCR; TCRdb's table is partial and in-frame only. The table includes some 210,000 clones, approximately 84% detected once. The sequencing input was peripheral blood. These receptors originate from a woman aged 45-65 years with active or convalescent COVID-19.

This chain joins TRBV20-1 and TRBJ2-7; 7 bases agree with TRBD1. This CDR3 has 11 residues. Trimming at V came to 3 bases and at J to 7 bases, leaving 3 bases not matched to a gene. CDR1 is DFQATT and CDR2 is SNEGSKA in the germline V gene (reference sequence). The CDR3 protein is CSARRTGEQYV. For the CDR3, the DNA is TGCAGTGCTAGGAGGACAGGTGAGCAGTACGTC.

The V and J genes are TRBV19 and TRBJ2-7; 9 nucleotides match TRBD2. The CDR3 consists of 14 residues. Germline V gene lookup returns CDR1 LNHDA and CDR2 SQIVND (reference sequence). The trim removed 6 bases at V and 2 bases at J, leaving 5 bases unmatched. The CDR3 loop is CASSDSGGTYEQYF. The DNA for the CDR3 is TGTGCCAGTAGCGATAGCGGGGGTACCTACGAGCAGTACTTC.

The chain links TRBV6-5 to TRBJ1-5; D might be TRBD1 (6 bases). Germline V lookup: CDR1 MNHEY, CDR2 SVGAGI. The ends were cut back, 6 bases at V and 8 bases at J, with 17 bases in the middle. This CDR3 comprises 14 residues. The CDR3: CASRRSGANEPQHF. The CDR3, as DNA: TGTGCCAGCAGGAGATCAGGGGCTAACGAGCCCCAGCATTTT.

This chain joins TRBV3-1 (or the pseudogene TRBV3-2) and TRBJ1-2; weak D call: TRBD1 (6 bases). Germline lookup yields CDR1 LGHDT and CDR2 YNNKEL (reference sequence). V was clipped by 6 bases and J by 2 bases, with 7 bases between them. This CDR3 comprises 12 residues. CDR3 sequence: CASRDRNYGYTF. The CDR3 DNA follows: TGTGCCAGCAGGGACAGAAACTATGGCTACACCTTC.

The chain employs TRBV29-1 and TRBJ2-3, with a tentative D call TRBD2 (6 bases). Trimming pared 7 bases from V and 2 bases from J, leaving 19 bases between. The germline CDR1 and CDR2 sequences are SQVTM and ANQGSEA. The CDR3 has 15 amino acids. Here the CDR3 DNA reads TGCAGCGGCGGGACCGGGCCCCACTCCACAGATACGCAGTATTTT. Residues: CSGGTGPHSTDTQYF.

With respect to this clone: The junction does not match germline at one end; this may be a read error. The rearrangement joins TRBV3-1 (or the pseudogene TRBV3-2) to TRBJ1-1; no definite D call. The CDR3 is 11 amino acids. CDR1 is LGHDT and CDR2 is YNNKEL in the germline V gene (reference sequence). This CDR3 reads CASSRNSEAFF. The CDR3 coding sequence is TGTGCCAGCAGCCGAAACAGTGAAGCTTTCTTT.

This clone was counted between two and nine times. DNA of the CDR3: TGTGCCAGCAGCTTCTCCCGAGGCGGGAGTGAGCAGTTCTTC. The encoded protein is CASSFSRGGSEQFF. The chain employs TRBV7-9 and TRBJ2-1; 7 nucleotides agree with TRBD2. Losses at the gene ends were 3 bases for V and 9 bases for J; bases not matched to a gene: 8. Per the germline V gene, CDR1 is SEHNR and CDR2 is FQNEAQ (reference sequence). The CDR3 totals 14 residues.

This clone came up once. V gene TRBV4-1 combines with J gene TRBJ2-7; 8 nucleotides line up with TRBD2. Germline assignment: CDR1 MGHRA and CDR2 YSYEKL. V shed 4 bases and J 5 bases; nucleotides not matched to a gene: 7. The CDR3 is 14 amino acids. The CDR3: CASSPRAGVDEQYF. In DNA, the CDR3 is TGCGCCAGCAGCCCCAGAGCGGGGGTGGACGAGCAGTACTTC.

The V gene is TRBV4-1, the J gene TRBJ2-2; D is uncertain. The CDR3 extends over 16 amino acids. Trimming stripped 0 bases from V and 6 bases from J, with 14 bases between. Germline V gene lookup returns CDR1 MGHRA and CDR2 YSYEKL. CDR3 in DNA: TGCGCCAGCAGCCAAGATTTTTCGAGCTTCCCCGGGGAGCTGTTTTTT. Its protein product is CASSQDFSSFPGELFF.

Notes on this clone: Compared with germline, one end of the junction differs, possibly owing to a read error. V gene TRBV10-3 combines with J gene TRBJ1-3; 8 bases are a match to TRBD1. The CDR3 has 13 residues. Germline V CDR1 and CDR2: ENHRY, SYGVKD. Here the CDR3 DNA reads TGTGCCATCAGTGAGTCTTGGACAGGGAGATACGGTTTT. This codes for CAISESWTGRYGF.

The rearrangement uses TRBV6-4 and TRBJ2-2; possible D gene TRBD1, 5 bases. The CDR3 has 14 residues. V was shortened by 8 bases and J by 6 bases, with 16 bases between the two germline ends. Germline loops: CDR1 MRHNA, CDR2 SNTAGT. Written as DNA, the CDR3 is TGTGCCAGCTCCCGGGTCGCCAGGGCCGGGGAGCTGTTTTTT. Translated: CASSRVARAGELFF.

This chain connects TRBV12-3 or TRBV12-4 to TRBJ1-3; D remains unclear. Deletions cut 2 bases from V and 10 bases from J, with 9 bases between. The CDR3 contains 12 residues. CDR3 DNA sequence: TGTGCCAGCAGTTTACTCCTCAGGACCATATATTTT. This translates into CASSLLLRTIYF.

The V and J genes are TRBV3-1 (or the pseudogene TRBV3-2) and TRBJ1-1; D not resolved. The CDR3 sequence is 14 residues long. CDR1 is LGHDT and CDR2 is YNNKEL in the germline V gene (reference sequence). Trimming cost V 3 bases and J 0 bases, with 8 bases left between them. CDR3 in amino acids: CASSQGGMNTEAFF. CDR3 sequence (DNA): TGTGCCAGCAGCCAGGGAGGGATGAACACTGAAGCTTTCTTT.

The chain joins TRBV27 to TRBJ1-6, with a possible D match to TRBD1 (6 bases). Germline values: CDR1 MNHEY, CDR2 SMNVEV (reference sequence). The CDR3 runs 17 residues. Trimming shortened V by 2 bases and J by 0 bases, and 11 bases separated the two germline ends. CDR3 DNA sequence: TGTGCCAGCAGTTTAGGGGACAAAAACTCCTATAATTCACCCCTCCACTTT. It encodes CASSLGDKNSYNSPLHF.

This chain links TRBV4-1 with TRBJ2-3; D is uncertain. This CDR3 is 17 amino acids long. The V end lost 0 bases, the J end lost 3 bases, and 16 bases lay between the germline ends. CDR1 is MGHRA, CDR2 YSYEKL, per germline. The CDR3 coding sequence is TGCGCCAGCAGCCAAGATCTAGGCTTTAGGTCGACAGATACGCAGTATTTT. Translation gives CASSQDLGFRSTDTQYF.

The chain couples TRBV28 to TRBJ1-6, with D hard to call. This CDR3 has 12 amino acids. In germline, CDR1 is MDHEN, CDR2 SYDVKM. Between the trimmed V and J ends, which lost 6 bases and 14 bases, there was a span of 14 bases. The CDR3 spells CASRMVVGALHF. DNA for the CDR3: TGTGCCAGCAGAATGGTTGTCGGGGCCCTCCACTTT.

The V gene is TRBV3-1 (or the pseudogene TRBV3-2), the J gene TRBJ2-7; TRBD1 matches at 7 bases. The length of the CDR3 is 15 residues. The V gene's germline CDR1 is LGHDT and CDR2 YNNKEL (reference sequence). J lost 2 bases, V lost 5 bases, and 9 bases had no gene match. CDR3 DNA: TGTGCCAGCAGCTACGGGCCCGGACAGGCCTACGAGCAGTACTTC. This gives the protein CASSYGPGQAYEQYF.

The V call is TRBV7-6, the J call TRBJ2-6, with TRBD1 as a possible D gene (6 bases). This CDR3 has 15 amino acids. The germline gives CDR1 SGHVS, CDR2 FNYEAQ. The V end was cut by 1 base, the J end by 4 bases, with 8 bases between. CDR3 sequence (DNA): TGTGCCAGCAGCTTAGACAGGGCCGGGGCCAACGTCCTGACTTTC. Its translation: CASSLDRAGANVLTF.

The genes are TRBV18 and TRBJ1-4; no reliable D call. The CDR3 sequence is 13 residues long. CDR1 and CDR2 (germline): KGHSH, LQKENI. V was pared by 1 base and J by 7 bases, with 7 bases between. The CDR3 protein is CASSPQAGEKLFF. The CDR3 DNA sequence: TGTGCCAGCTCACCACAGGCAGGTGAAAAACTGTTTTTT.

V and J are TRBV4-1 and TRBJ2-1; 7 bases line up with TRBD1. CDR3 length equals 16 residues. CDR1 MGHRA and CDR2 YSYEKL come from the germline V gene. The V gene end was trimmed by 3 bases and the J gene end by 4 bases; junction bases not matched to a gene: 9. The CDR3 region is CASSHDPSRGYNEQFF. In DNA, the CDR3 is TGCGCCAGCAGCCACGACCCGTCCAGGGGGTACAATGAGCAGTTCTTC.

In this sample, this clone turned up once. The genes are TRBV5-1 and TRBJ1-2; possible D gene TRBD1, 6 bases. The CDR3 is made up of 14 amino acids. Germline V gives CDR1 SGHRS, CDR2 YFSETQ. The V gene lost 4 bases and the J gene lost 2 bases, with 12 bases spanning the gap. CDR3 nucleotide sequence: TGCGCCAGCAGCCCAGCGACAGGAAACTATGGCTACACCTTC. This translates into CASSPATGNYGYTF.

This clone was counted between two and nine times. This chain connects TRBV11-2 to TRBJ2-7, with D perhaps matching TRBD2 (6 bases). Per the germline V gene, CDR1 is SGHAT and CDR2 is FQNNGV. The CDR3 totals 16 residues. The ends were cut back, 1 base at V and 0 bases at J, with 13 bases in the middle. CDR3 DNA sequence: TGTGCCAGCAGCTTAGTAGGTAGCGGAAGCTCCTACGAGCAGTACTTC. Protein: CASSLVGSGSSYEQYF.

This chain links TRBV7-9 with TRBJ1-4, with 9 positions matching TRBD1. Looked up from germline, CDR1 is SEHNR and CDR2 is FQNEAQ (reference sequence). This CDR3 is built from 15 residues. V shed 3 bases, J shed 10 bases, and the junction held 9 bases outside the gene matches. The CDR3 coding sequence is TGTGCCAGCAGCTTGGGGCAGGGACAGGGAAGAAAACTGTTTTTT. This translates into CASSLGQGQGRKLFF.

This clone was seen a few times. This rearrangement joins TRBV11-2 to TRBJ2-5; D may be TRBD1 (6 bases). V lost 5 bases and J 3 bases, leaving 10 bases between the germline ends. Germline CDR1 SGHAT, CDR2 FQNNGV. The CDR3 loop spans 13 amino acids. The DNA of the CDR3 is TGTGCCAGCAGCCGCAGGGGAAAAGAGACCCAGTACTTC. It translates to CASSRRGKETQYF.

The chain carries TRBV10-3 and TRBJ2-7; possible D gene TRBD2, 5 bases. Germline V lookup: CDR1 ENHRY, CDR2 SYGVKD. The CDR3 totals 13 residues. Trimming took off 3 bases at V and 2 bases at J, with 8 bases between the two ends. The CDR3 coding sequence is TGTGCCATCAGTGAAAGGGAGCCCTACGAGCAGTACTTC. This codes for CAISEREPYEQYF.